At least ten counts were recorded for the clone carrying this T cell receptor beta chain. Its cognate antigen is unknown. The data originate from a study of T cells in Graves' hyperthyroidism and ophthalmopathy. Whole-study findings and limits: Most thyroid clonotypes expanded above 0.001 were also detected in blood.

The CDR3 contains 12 residues. In germline, CDR1 is DFQATT, CDR2 SNEGSKA (reference sequence). V trimming: 3 bases; J trimming: 5 bases; junction bases outside the gene matches: 2. Researchers amplified the TCR beta CDR3 regions from RNA transcripts. The primer set for the first-round RT-PCR of the TCR CDR3 was HTBI. Using its own MiXCR run on the multiplex PCR reads, TCRdb lists one record per CDR3 protein. The sample includes approximately 430,000 distinct CDR3 sequences, approximately 14% of them seen just once. The chain combines TRBV20-1 with TRBJ2-3, with 7 bases that match TRBD1. The clonotype originates from a woman aged 18-29 years with Graves' hyperthyroidism. Sequencing was performed on blood. CDR3 DNA: TGCAGTGCTAGCAGGGGGAAAGATACGCAGTATTTT. Translating gives CSASRGKDTQYF.